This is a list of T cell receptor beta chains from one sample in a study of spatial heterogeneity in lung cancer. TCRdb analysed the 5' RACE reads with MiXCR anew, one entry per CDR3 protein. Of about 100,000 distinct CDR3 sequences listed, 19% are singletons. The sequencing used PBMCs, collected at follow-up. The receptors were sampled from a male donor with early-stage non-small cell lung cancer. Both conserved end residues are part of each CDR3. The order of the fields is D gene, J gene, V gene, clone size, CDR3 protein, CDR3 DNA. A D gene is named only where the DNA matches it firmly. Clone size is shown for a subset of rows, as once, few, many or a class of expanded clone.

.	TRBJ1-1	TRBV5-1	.	CASSLAAGAPTEAFF	TGCGCCAGCAGCTTGGCCGCAGGGGCGCCCACTGAAGCTTTCTTT
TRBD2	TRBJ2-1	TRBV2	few	CASRVWAEFGTSGRSEQFF	TGTGCCAGCCGGGTATGGGCAGAGTTCGGGACTAGCGGGAGGAGTGAGCAGTTCTTC
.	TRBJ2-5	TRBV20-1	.	CTSGMGLQETQYF	TGCACTTCGGGAATGGGACTTCAAGAGACCCAGTACTTC
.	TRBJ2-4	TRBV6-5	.	CATRSQGNIQYF	TGTGCCACCAGAAGCCAGGGGAACATTCAGTACTTC
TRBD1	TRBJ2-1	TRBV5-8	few	CASSLGQGWGNEQFF	TGTGCCAGCAGCTTGGGACAGGGTTGGGGCAATGAGCAGTTCTTC
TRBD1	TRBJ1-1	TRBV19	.	CASSTDDRGNTEAFF	TGTGCCAGTAGTACCGACGACAGGGGGAACACTGAAGCTTTCTTT
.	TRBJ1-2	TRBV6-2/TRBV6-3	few	CASSTQFYGYTF	TGTGCCAGCAGCACACAGTTTTATGGCTACACCTTC
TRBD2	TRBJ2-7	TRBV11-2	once	CASTPGLAKSEQYF	TGTGCCAGCACCCCGGGACTAGCGAAATCCGAGCAGTACTTC
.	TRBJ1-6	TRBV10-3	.	CAISSTDAKSPLHF	TGTGCCATCAGCTCGACCGATGCTAAATCACCCCTCCACTTT
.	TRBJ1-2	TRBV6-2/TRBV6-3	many	CASSPGTKYGYTF	TGTGCCAGCAGTCCCGGGACAAAGTATGGCTACACCTTC
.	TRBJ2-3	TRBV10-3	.	CAISATPGRPTDTQYF	TGTGCCATCAGTGCCACTCCGGGACGGCCCACAGATACGCAGTATTTT
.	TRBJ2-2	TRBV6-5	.	CASSYRENTGELFF	TGTGCCAGCAGTTACCGAGAGAACACCGGGGAGCTGTTTTTT
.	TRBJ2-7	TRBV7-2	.	CASSLLFEQYF	TGTGCCAGCAGCTTATTGTTCGAGCAGTACTTC
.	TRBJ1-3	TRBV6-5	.	CASSDSGLAGNTIYF	TGTGCCAGCAGTGACTCAGGGTTAGCAGGAAACACCATATATTTT
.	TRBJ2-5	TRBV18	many	CASSPLRDNGETQYF	TGTGCCAGCTCACCCCTTCGGGACAACGGGGAGACCCAGTACTTC
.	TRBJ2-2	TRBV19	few	CASRTASGNTGELFF	TGTGCCAGTCGAACCGCGTCAGGGAACACCGGGGAGCTGTTTTTT
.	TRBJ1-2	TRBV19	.	CASSMTVSYGYTF	TGTGCCAGTAGTATGACAGTCTCCTATGGCTACACCTTC
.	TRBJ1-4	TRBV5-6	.	CASSSILATNEKLFF	TGTGCCAGCAGCTCGATACTTGCAACTAATGAAAAACTGTTTTTT
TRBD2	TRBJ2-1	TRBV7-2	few	CASSLARGGGHEQFF	TGTGCCAGCAGCTTAGCTCGCGGGGGTGGCCATGAGCAGTTCTTC
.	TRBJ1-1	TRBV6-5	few	CASSYSGPNGAFF	TGTGCCAGCAGTTACTCGGGGCCTAACGGAGCTTTCTTT
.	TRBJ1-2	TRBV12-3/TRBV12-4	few	CASSLSLMIQEPQGYTF	TGTGCCAGCAGTTTATCGTTAATGATTCAGGAACCGCAGGGCTACACCTTC
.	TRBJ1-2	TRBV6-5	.	CASSYALGYGYTF	TGTGCCAGCAGTTACGCTTTGGGGTATGGCTACACCTTC
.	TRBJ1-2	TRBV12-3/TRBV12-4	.	CASSLVDGMGYTF	TGTGCCAGCAGTTTAGTCGACGGAATGGGCTACACCTTC
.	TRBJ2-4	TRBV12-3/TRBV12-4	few	CASSLSTSKNIQYF	TGTGCCAGCAGTTTATCGACTAGTAAAAACATTCAGTACTTC
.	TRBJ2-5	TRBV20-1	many	CSATLNRGEETQYF	TGCAGTGCAACTTTGAATAGGGGTGAGGAGACCCAGTACTTC
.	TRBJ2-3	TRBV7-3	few	CASSTGIDTQYF	TGTGCCAGCAGCACGGGGATAGATACGCAGTATTTT
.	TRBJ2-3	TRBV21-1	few	CASSKDRRAPGSPTDTQYF	TGTGCCAGCAGCAAAGACCGGCGAGCGCCCGGGAGCCCCACAGATACGCAGTATTTT
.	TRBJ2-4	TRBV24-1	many	CATSDSDPRAKNIQYF	TGTGCCACCAGTGATTCGGATCCTAGAGCCAAAAACATTCAGTACTTC